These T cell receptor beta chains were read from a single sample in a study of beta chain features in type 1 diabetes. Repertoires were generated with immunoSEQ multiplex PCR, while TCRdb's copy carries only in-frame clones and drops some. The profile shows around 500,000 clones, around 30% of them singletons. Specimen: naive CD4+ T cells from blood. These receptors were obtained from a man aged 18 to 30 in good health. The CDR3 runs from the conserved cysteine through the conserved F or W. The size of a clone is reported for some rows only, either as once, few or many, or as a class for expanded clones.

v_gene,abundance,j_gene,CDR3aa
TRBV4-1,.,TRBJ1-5,CASSRSGFQPQHF
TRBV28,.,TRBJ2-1,CASSSPGQGEGEQFF
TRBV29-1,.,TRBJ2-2,CSAKDRGVLGTGELFF
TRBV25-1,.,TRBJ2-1,CASSEYPVRNEQFF
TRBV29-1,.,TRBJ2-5,CSATTRLPQETQYF
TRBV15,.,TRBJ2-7,CATSRAGQGRTYEQYF
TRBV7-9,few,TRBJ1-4,CASRMGTLATNEKLFF
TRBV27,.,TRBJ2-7,CASSLRTGQGFYEQYF
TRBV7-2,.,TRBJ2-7,CASSLGRTYEQYF
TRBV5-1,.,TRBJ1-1,CASSQGASNTEAFF
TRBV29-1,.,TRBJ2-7,CSAGGPRGDEQYF
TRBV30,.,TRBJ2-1,CAWSGFGGRGNNEQFF
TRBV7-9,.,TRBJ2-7,CATERGRSYEQYF
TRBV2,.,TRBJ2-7,CASSVLAVYEQYF
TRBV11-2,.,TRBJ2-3,CASSHPASAYTQYF
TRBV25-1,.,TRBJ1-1,CASSRDTEAFF
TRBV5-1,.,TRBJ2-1,CASSLVGTTVDEQFF
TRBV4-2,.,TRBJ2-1,CASSQDRRSYNEQFF
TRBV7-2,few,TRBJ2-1,CASSSRRALYNEQFF
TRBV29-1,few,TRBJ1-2,CSVLDSSSYGYTF
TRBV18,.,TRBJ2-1,CASSTSVSSYNEQFF
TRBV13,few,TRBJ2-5,CASSLAQTSGHKTQYF
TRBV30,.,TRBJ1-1,CAWSRGGAGNTEAFF
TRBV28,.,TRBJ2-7,CASSSGRNYYEQYF
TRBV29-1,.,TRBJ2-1,CSVGRRYEQFF
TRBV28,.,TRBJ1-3,CASSLGSSGNTIYF
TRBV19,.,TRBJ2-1,CASGGQSHNEQFF